This TCR beta chain appears in the sequencing data of a study of cytomegalovirus exposure and HLA in healthy donors (dated by TCRdb to about 2017). Background on the whole study: An earlier analysis of approximately 640 of the donors reported 250 to 350 Gb of sequence data and 117 million unique TCR beta sequences from 150 million to 200 million T cells. Roughly 300 gigabases of sequencing data and roughly 90 million unique TCR sequences were included in an early release covering roughly 600 HLA-typed donors. The genetic ancestry cluster associated with self-reported Caucasian donors included about 81% of the approximately 400 genotyped donors. The study was designed to test whether signatures of past pathogen exposure could be identified by cataloging public T cell receptors. The study used immunosequencing to profile the T cell repertoires of around 600 subjects and linked those repertoires to cytomegalovirus serostatus. A separate validation cohort of over a hundred different subjects was used in addition to the approximately 700-subject first cohort. To predict cytomegalovirus infection status, the study brought together high-throughput TCR immunosequencing, statistical association of individual TCRs with disease status, and machine learning. A later analysis re-analyzed previously published TCR beta repertoires from 660 or so donors and added high-resolution HLA genotyping to study TCR occurrence patterns. Rather than drawing on any new phenotypic data, the later analysis identified candidate immune exposures from TCR beta sequences and the way those sequences occurred across donors. To decide whether each TCR beta V gene segment behaved as functional or pseudogenic, an earlier analysis of some 580 of the donors relied on high-throughput TCR beta sequencing. Donor age, sex, ethnicity and CMV serostatus were compiled alongside the repertoire data. In a later genetic analysis, genome-wide SNP genotypes for about 55% of the roughly 700 donors were used, and that subset was treated as a discovery cohort. All discovery cohort repertoires had been generated on a single sequencing platform. HLA typing covered class I and class II loci at four-digit resolution. The number of typed donors differed by locus: about 620-640 for A, B, C, DRB1 and DQB1; 522 for DQA1; approximately 600 for DPA1; and around 490 for DPB1. About 5 DR-DQ haplotypes were handled as single units for association and clustering, since linkage in the cohort was strong. On average, about 200,000 unique TCR beta nucleotide sequences were sequenced per donor among a few hundred genotyped donors of the cohort, with approximately 18% of those sequences being non-productive. What the work shows at the level of the full study, not this receptor alone: A cluster of highly shared sequence variants was judged likely to be a technical artifact of the sequencing pipeline. Sequencing depth was assumed to be roughly uniform across donors in the presence/absence analyses, though that assumption may not hold. Because HLA typing was missing for some donors at each locus, association tests included only the typed subset. A total of roughly 160 TCR beta chains were listed by the study as associated with cytomegalovirus. According to the authors, the approach could potentially be generalized to other disease states and immunological phenotypes. Several of the top co-occurrence clusters appeared to be linked to parvovirus B19, influenza, CMV and Epstein-Barr virus, according to a later analysis. For the cohort, immune exposure information was limited to CMV serostatus. According to a later analysis, TCR association rates differed among HLA loci, with DRB1 alleles showing the most associated TCRs and HLA-C alleles showing the fewest. Compared with the 666-donor mean, donors in an Asian-associated ancestry cluster had fewer N-insertions in productive TCRs, according to a later genetic analysis. A further reported finding was that TCR beta sequences accurately predicted the HLA-A and HLA-B alleles for most subjects in the first cohort. Strong co-occurrence of HLA alleles, especially DR and DQ, made assigning TCR associations to individual alleles difficult. In an earlier analysis of approximately 590 of the donors, most TCR beta V segments appeared in productive rearrangements about 90% or about 30% of the time, broadly matching IMGT annotations. According to a later analysis, most CMV-associated TCR beta chains appeared to be HLA-restricted, and the HLA associations seemed to be driven largely by CMV exposure. In a later analysis, 15,000 to 20,000 TCR beta sequences were associated with specific HLA alleles at a false discovery rate of 0.05. In both the original and validation cohorts, the classifier was reported to diagnose cytomegalovirus status with high specificity and sensitivity. While some public TCRs were present in many individuals, most TCR sequences turned up only very rarely across donors. Linkage disequilibrium might explain the correlated functional status among segregating V segments, but an unknown experimental factor could not be excluded. Because the 87-base-pair reads could not distinguish some IMGT-functional V segments, including TRBV6-2 and TRBV6-3, those segments were excluded. In a later analysis, HLA-associated TCR beta chains were found to be more clonally expanded and to have lower generation probabilities than equally common non-associated chains. In vitro tests confirmed that a few of the cytomegalovirus-associated TCR beta chains recognize cytomegalovirus antigens. Some 15 rarely observed V segments, including chromosome 9 orphons, were excluded from the earlier analysis of several hundred of the donors because counts were too low. Only TCR beta chains were sequenced in this cohort, and the absence of alpha or paired-chain data limited detectable features. In a later genetic analysis, a missense DCLRE1C variant was associated with V-gene and J-gene trimming of TCR beta chains, and the association was replicated in an independent cohort.

Regarding this clone: What this receptor recognizes is not known. No much larger clonotype is one base removed from it; base qualities were not supplied.

The cohort was made up of roughly 670 healthy bone marrow donors. All cohort members were sampled while nominally healthy, although unrecorded immune exposures were likely present. The donor was CMV seronegative and was included in the group of a few hundred seronegative cohort members. Every donor gave a peripheral blood sample, and the peripheral blood mononuclear cells from that sample were used for TCR beta sequencing. The Qiagen DNeasy Blood Extraction Kit was used to extract genomic DNA from the blood cell samples. The germline V and J ends show losses of 5 bases and 2 bases respectively, and no gene match explains 14 bases of the junction. Including cysteine and phenylalanine, the CDR3 has 18 amino acids. The retained sequence is limited to the CDR3, 54 bases, with the frame set at the first base. In the germline V gene, CDR1 corresponds to SGHTA and CDR2 to FQGNSA. Libraries came from the immunoSEQ multiplex PCR assay. For the multiplex PCR, a mixture combining 60 forward primers for TCR Vbeta segments and 13 reverse primers for TCR Jbeta segments was used. The CDR3 region of rearranged TCR beta genes was amplified from genomic DNA with a multiplex PCR assay. The Illumina HiSeq System was used to sequence the amplified TCR beta libraries as 87-base-pair reads. As for the original processing: A later analysis tallied around 82 million unique TCR beta chains across the 700 or so repertoires, and about 12 million of those chains were shared by two or more donors. To remove PCR and sequencing errors, raw reads were error-corrected and collapsed into unique sequences using a nearest-neighbor algorithm that merged closely related sequences. Alignment of CDR3 sequences to IMGT reference sequences was used to assign V, D and J gene segments. Each retained sequence needed at least a six-nucleotide match to both a V gene segment and a J gene segment. Rearrangements were classified as productive when the CDR3 lacked stop codons and remained in frame with V and J, and all other rearrangements were classified as non-productive. Following IMGT convention, CDR3 was defined as the stretch from the second conserved V-encoded cysteine up to the conserved J-encoded phenylalanine. Sequences without an unambiguous match to a single V gene segment were excluded from the earlier analysis of a few hundred of the donors. An earlier analysis of a few hundred of the donors called V segments functional above 56.7% productive rearrangements and segregating when the between-donor standard deviation exceeded 5%. A statistical classification framework was built to diagnose cytomegalovirus status from the catalog of TCR beta chain sequences. In a later analysis, V and J genes were assigned by comparing TCR nucleotide sequences against IMGT/GENE-DB human TR gene sequences. The TCRdist pipeline was used in a later analysis to assign CDR3 sequences and most-parsimonious VDJ recombination scenarios. In a later analysis, each TCR beta chain was defined by its CDR3 amino acid sequence together with its V-gene family, and reads lacking a unique V-gene family were excluded. A later analysis removed 592 highly shared, low-generation-probability nucleotide sequences to deal with suspected cross-contamination and a sequencing artifact. For each public chain, a later analysis derived a clonal expansion index from normalized ranks of inferred template counts within each repertoire. In a later analysis, generation probabilities were computed using a VDJ recombination model fitted to out-of-frame rearrangements, and the results were checked against IGoR. Hypergeometric tests were used in a later analysis to score TCR-TCR, TCR-HLA and TCR-CMV co-occurrence, with a repertoire-size bias correction applied to the TCR pairs. To estimate false discovery rates, a later analysis permuted the HLA or CMV assignments 20 times. In a later analysis, co-occurring TCRs were grouped using DBSCAN, and TCRdist sequence similarity was added for clustering within HLA-allele-positive subsets. Co-occurrence clustering excluded repertoires with fewer than 30,000 or more than 120,000 public chains, plus five with anomalous nucleotide sharing. In its TCRdb copy, this immuneACCESS table keeps in-frame sequences only and misses some clones. Where compared with another copy, unresolved V genes explain less than half of these, and the others have no known cause. From that table come the V and J calls and clone size; the DNA was used to work out D and trimming. Recorded for this sample are 100,000 to 120,000 clones; 69% of them occurred a single time. The ten largest clones take up roughly 3.2% of the sample.

This clonotype originated in a man aged 25-45 years in good health and CMV-seronegative. The chain uses TRBV7-2 and TRBJ2-1; 8 bases in between match TRBD2. Sequenced sample: PBMCs. The CDR3 loop reads CASSPRTNGLATYNEQFF. The DNA reads TGTGCCAGCAGCCCACGGACTAACGGACTAGCTACCTACAATGAGCAGTTCTTC.